This TCR beta chain was observed in a study of OX40 agonist ivuxolimab in advanced cancers. The wider study: Participants could have had prior anti-PD-1, anti-PD-L1 or anti-CTLA-4 therapy, and around 40% had some.

Germline values: CDR1 MDHEN, CDR2 SYDVKM. CDR3 length: 15 residues. Trimming shortened V by 6 bases and J by 3 bases, and 17 bases separated the two germline ends. Sequenced by immunoSEQ multiplex PCR; TCRdb stores in-frame clones only, minus some. Of about 100,000 clones detected, 95% to 97% appear once; the ten largest clones hold 2% to 2.5%. Sequencing used CD4+ or CD8+ T cells sorted from blood, obtained in a trial of the OX40 agonist ivuxolimab. The V gene is TRBV28, the J gene TRBJ1-2; D ambiguous. The clonotype was recovered from an adult with an advanced solid tumor such as melanoma, head and neck, liver or kidney cancer. This CDR3 is CASRSLTQKDYGYTF. The CDR3 region has the DNA TGTGCCAGCAGGTCCCTGACCCAAAAGGACTATGGCTACACCTTC.